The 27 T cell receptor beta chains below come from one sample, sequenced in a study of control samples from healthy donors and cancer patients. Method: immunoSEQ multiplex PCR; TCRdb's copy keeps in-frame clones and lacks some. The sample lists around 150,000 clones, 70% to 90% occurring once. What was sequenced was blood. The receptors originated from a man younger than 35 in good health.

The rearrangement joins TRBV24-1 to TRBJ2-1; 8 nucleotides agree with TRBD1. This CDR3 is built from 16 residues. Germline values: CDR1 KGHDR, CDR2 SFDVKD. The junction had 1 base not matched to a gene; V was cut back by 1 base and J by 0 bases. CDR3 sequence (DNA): TGTGCCACCAGTGATTTCAGGGGGCCCTCCTACAATGAGCAGTTCTTC. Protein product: CATSDFRGPSYNEQFF.

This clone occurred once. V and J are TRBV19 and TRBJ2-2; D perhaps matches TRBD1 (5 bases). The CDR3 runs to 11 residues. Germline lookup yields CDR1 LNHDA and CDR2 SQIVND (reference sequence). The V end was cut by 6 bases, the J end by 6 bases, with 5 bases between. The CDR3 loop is CASRGPGELFF. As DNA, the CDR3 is TGTGCCAGTAGGGGGCCCGGGGAGCTGTTTTTT.

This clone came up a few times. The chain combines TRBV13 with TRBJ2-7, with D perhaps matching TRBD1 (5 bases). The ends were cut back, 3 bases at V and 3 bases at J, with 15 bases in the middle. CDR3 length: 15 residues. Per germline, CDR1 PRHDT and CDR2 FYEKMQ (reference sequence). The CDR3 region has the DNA TGTGCCAGCAGCTTGGGCGACAGCCAGCTCTACGAGCAGTACTTC. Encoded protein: CASSLGDSQLYEQYF.

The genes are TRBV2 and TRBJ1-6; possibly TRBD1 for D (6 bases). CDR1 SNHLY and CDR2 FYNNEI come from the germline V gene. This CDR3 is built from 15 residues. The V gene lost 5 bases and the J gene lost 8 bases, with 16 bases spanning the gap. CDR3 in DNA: TGTGCCAGCAGTCCAAGGGGGGGAATGCATTCACCCCTCCACTTT. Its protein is CASSPRGGMHSPLHF.

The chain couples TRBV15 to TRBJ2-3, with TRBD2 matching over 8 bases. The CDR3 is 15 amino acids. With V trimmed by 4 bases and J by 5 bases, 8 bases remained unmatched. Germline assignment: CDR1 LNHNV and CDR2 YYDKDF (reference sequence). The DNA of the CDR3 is TGTGCCACCAGCATTAGGGGACTAGGTGAAGATACGCAGTATTTT. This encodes CATSIRGLGEDTQYF.

CDR3 sequence: CASSLLDDGVQYF. The CDR3 nucleotides read TGTGCCAGCAGTTTATTGGACGATGGGGTGCAGTACTTC. The chain combines TRBV27 with TRBJ2-7, with D uncertain. The CDR3 is 13 amino acids. Germline CDR1 MNHEY, CDR2 SMNVEV (reference sequence). V lost 1 base and J 9 bases, leaving 13 bases between the germline ends.

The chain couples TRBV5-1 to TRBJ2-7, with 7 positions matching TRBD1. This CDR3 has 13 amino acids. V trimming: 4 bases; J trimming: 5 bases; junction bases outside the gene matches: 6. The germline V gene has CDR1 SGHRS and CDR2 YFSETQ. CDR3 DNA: TGCGCCAGCAGCGGCGACAGGGTCCACGAGCAGTACTTC. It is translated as CASSGDRVHEQYF.

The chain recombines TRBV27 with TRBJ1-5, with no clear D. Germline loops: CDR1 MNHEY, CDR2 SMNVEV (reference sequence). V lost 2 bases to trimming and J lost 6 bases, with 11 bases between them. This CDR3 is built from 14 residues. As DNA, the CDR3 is TGTGCCAGCAGTTTAACCGGGAGCGGTCAGCCCCAGCATTTT. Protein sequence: CASSLTGSGQPQHF.

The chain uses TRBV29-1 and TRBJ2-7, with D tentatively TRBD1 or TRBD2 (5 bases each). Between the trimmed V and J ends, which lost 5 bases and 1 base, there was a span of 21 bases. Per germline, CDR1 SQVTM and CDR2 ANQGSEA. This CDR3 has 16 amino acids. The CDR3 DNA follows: TGCAGCGTTAGGATGAACTTCGGGGACGGATCCTACGAGCAGTACTTC. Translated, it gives CSVRMNFGDGSYEQYF.

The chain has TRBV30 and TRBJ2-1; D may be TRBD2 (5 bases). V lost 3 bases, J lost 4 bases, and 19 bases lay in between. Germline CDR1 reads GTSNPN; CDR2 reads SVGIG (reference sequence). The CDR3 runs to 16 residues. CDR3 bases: TGTGCCTGGAGGGAACCCATTCTAGCTACTTACAATGAGCAGTTCTTC. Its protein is CAWREPILATYNEQFF.

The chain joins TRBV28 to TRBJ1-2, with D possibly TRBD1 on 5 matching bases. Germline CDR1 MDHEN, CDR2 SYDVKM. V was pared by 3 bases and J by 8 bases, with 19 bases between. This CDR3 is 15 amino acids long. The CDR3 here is CASSFPAGTRGGYTF. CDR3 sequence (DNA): TGTGCCAGCAGTTTCCCCGCAGGGACCCGTGGAGGCTACACCTTC.

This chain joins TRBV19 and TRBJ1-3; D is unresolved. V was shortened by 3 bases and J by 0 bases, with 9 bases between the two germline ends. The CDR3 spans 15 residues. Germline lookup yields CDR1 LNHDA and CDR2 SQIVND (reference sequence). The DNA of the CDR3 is TGTGCCAGTAGTATTGCCGTTATCTCTGGAAACACCATATATTTT. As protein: CASSIAVISGNTIYF.

The CDR3 nucleotides are TGTGCCAGCTCTTCCAGCACTGAAGCTTTCTTT. Translated: CASSSSTEAFF. V and J are TRBV27 and TRBJ1-1; no clear D. The germline V gene encodes CDR1 MNHEY and CDR2 SMNVEV (reference sequence). Between the trimmed V and J ends, which lost 8 bases and 4 bases, there was a span of 8 bases. This CDR3 comprises 11 residues.

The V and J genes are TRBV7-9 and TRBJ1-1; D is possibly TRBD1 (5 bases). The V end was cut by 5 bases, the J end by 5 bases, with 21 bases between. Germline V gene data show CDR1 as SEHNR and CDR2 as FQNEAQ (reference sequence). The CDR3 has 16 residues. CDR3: CASSPDGARAVTEAFF. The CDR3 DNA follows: TGTGCCAGCAGCCCGGACGGGGCTCGGGCGGTAACTGAAGCTTTCTTT.

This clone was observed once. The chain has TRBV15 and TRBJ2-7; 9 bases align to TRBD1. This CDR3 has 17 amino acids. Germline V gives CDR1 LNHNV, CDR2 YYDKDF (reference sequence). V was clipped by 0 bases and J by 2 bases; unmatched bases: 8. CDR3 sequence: CATSRDPHRDRAYEQYF. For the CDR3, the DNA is TGTGCCACCAGCAGAGATCCGCACCGGGACAGGGCCTACGAGCAGTACTTC.

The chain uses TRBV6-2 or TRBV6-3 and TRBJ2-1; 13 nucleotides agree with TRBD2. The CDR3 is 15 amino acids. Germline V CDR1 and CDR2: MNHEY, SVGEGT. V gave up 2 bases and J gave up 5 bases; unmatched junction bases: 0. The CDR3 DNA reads TGTGCCAGCAGTTACGGACTAGCGGGGGACAATGAGCAGTTCTTC. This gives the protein CASSYGLAGDNEQFF.

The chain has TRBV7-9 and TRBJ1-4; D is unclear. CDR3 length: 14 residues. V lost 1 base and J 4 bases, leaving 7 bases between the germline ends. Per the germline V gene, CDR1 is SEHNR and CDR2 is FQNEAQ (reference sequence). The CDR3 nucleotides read TGTGCCAGCAGCTTAGAACGGTATAATGAAAAACTGTTTTTT. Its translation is CASSLERYNEKLFF.

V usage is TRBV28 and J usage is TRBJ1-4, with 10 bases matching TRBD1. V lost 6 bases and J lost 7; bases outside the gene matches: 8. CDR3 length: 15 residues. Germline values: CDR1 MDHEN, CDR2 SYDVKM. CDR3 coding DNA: TGTGCCAGCAGCCGGACAGGGGGAGATGCTGAAAAACTGTTTTTT. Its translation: CASSRTGGDAEKLFF. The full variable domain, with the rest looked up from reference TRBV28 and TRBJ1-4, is DVKVTQSSRYLVKRTGEKVFLECVQDMDHENMFWYRQDPGLGLRLIYFSYDVKMKEKGDIPEGYSVSREKKERFSLILESASTNQTSMYLCASSRTGGDAEKLFFGSGTQLSVL.

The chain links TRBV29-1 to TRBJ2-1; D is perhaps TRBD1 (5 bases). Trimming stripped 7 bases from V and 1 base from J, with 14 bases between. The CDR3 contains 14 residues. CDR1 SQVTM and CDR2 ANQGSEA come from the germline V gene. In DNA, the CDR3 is TGCAGCGGGGGCGACAGTGAATCCTACAATGAGCAGTTCTTC. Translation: CSGGDSESYNEQFF.

This chain's CDR3 is CASSVLKSSSNADTQYF. CDR3 sequence (DNA): TGTGCCAGTAGTGTCTTAAAAAGTTCGAGTAACGCAGATACGCAGTATTTT. The chain couples TRBV19 to TRBJ2-3; D is unresolved. Germline V gene sequence: CDR1 LNHDA, CDR2 SQIVND (reference sequence). Trimming pared 5 bases from V and 4 bases from J, leaving 22 bases between. The CDR3 covers 17 residues.

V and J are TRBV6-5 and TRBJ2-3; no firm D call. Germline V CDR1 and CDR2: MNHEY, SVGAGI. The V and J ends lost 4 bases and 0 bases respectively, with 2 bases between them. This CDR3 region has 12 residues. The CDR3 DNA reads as TGTGCCAGCAGTTCGAGCACAGATACGCAGTATTTT. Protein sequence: CASSSSTDTQYF.

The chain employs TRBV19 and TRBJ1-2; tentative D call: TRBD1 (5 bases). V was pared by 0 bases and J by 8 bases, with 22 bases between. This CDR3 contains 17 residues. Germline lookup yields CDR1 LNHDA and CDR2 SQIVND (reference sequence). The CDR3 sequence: CASSIDRRLQGLSGYTF. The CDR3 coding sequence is TGTGCCAGTAGTATAGACCGGCGCCTCCAGGGCTTGAGCGGCTACACCTTC.

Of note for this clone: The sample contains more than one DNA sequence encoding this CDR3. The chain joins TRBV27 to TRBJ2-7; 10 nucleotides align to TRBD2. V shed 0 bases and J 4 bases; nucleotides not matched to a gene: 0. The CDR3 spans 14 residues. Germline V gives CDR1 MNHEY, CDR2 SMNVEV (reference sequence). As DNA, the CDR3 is TGTGCCAGCAGTTTATCAGCGGGGGGGTACGAGCAGTACTTC. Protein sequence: CASSLSAGGYEQYF.

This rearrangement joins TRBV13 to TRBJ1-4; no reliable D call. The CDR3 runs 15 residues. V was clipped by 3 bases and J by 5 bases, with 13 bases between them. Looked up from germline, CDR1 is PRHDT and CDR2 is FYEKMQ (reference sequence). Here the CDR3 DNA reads TGTGCCAGCAGCTTGTTAGGCAGTCAAAATGAAAAACTGTTTTTT. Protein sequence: CASSLLGSQNEKLFF.

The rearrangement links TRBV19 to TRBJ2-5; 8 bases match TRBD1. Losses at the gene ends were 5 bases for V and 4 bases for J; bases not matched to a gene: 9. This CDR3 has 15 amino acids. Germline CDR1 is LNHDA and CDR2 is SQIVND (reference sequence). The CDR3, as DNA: TGTGCCAGTAGTCCAGGACAGGGAGTTGCAGAGACCCAGTACTTC. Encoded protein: CASSPGQGVAETQYF.

The CDR3 protein is CASSLGGDGNTIYF. CDR3 coding DNA: TGTGCCAGCAGCTTAGGAGGCGACGGAAACACCATATATTTT. J is TRBJ1-3 and V is TRBV11-1; D not certain. The CDR3 has 14 residues. V was cut by 1 base and J by 4 bases, with 8 bases left in between. The V gene's germline CDR1 is SGHAT and CDR2 FQDESV (reference sequence). Based on the CDR3 plus reference TRBV11-1 and TRBJ1-3, the full variable domain is EAEVAQSPRYKITEKSQAVAFWCDPISGHATLYWYRQILGQGPELLVQFQDESVVDDSQLPKDRFSAERLKGVDSTLKIQPAELGDSAMYLCASSLGGDGNTIYFGEGSWLTVV.

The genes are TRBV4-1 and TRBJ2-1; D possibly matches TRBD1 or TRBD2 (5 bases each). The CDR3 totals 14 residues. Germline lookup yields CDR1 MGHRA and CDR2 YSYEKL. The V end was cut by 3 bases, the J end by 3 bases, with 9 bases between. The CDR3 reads CASSHEGFYNEQFF. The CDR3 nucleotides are TGCGCCAGCAGCCACGAGGGGTTCTACAATGAGCAGTTCTTC.